Listed here are 30 T cell receptor beta chains from one sample, sequenced in a study of T cell repertoires in cytomegalovirus infection. TCRdb used MiXCR to reprocess the reads, holding one entry per CDR3 protein. This table has some 100,000 distinct CDR3 sequences, about 25% appearing once. The sequencing sample was made of CD8+ T cells from PBMCs. Every receptor here comes from a human donor in good health (CMV status not recorded). Some clones in this sample may be carry-over from other donors' samples.

In this sample, this clonotype turned up a few times. The genes are TRBV12-3 or TRBV12-4 and TRBJ1-4; D gene unclear. The ends were cut back, 0 bases at V and 3 bases at J, with 8 bases in the middle. This CDR3 comprises 15 residues. The CDR3 sequence is CASSLAKVPNEKLFF. In DNA form, the CDR3 reads TGTGCCAGCAGTTTAGCGAAGGTCCCTAATGAAAAACTGTTTTTT.

As for this clonotype: A read error may account for a junction end that differs from germline. The J gene is TRBJ1-2, the V gene TRBV7-2; 9 nucleotides agree with TRBD1. The germline V gene encodes CDR1 SGHTA and CDR2 FQGNSA. The CDR3 contains 14 residues. In nucleotides, the CDR3 is TGTGTCAGCAGCACTGGACAGGGGAACTATGGCTACACCTTC. This sequence encodes CVSSTGQGNYGYTF.

Ten or more counts support this clonotype. The J gene is TRBJ2-2, the V gene TRBV27; no reliable D call. Germline assignment: CDR1 MNHEY and CDR2 SMNVEV (reference sequence). The CDR3 runs 17 residues. Trimming took off 5 bases at V and 2 bases at J, with 18 bases between the two ends. The CDR3 DNA sequence: TGTGCCAGCAGTCCAAACCCGGCGAGATCCAACACCGGGGAGCTGTTTTTT. Encoded protein: CASSPNPARSNTGELFF.

This clonotype was picked up a small number of times. The chain uses TRBV5-5 and TRBJ2-7; D unclear. This CDR3 is 13 amino acids long. Trimming pared 0 bases from V and 3 bases from J, leaving 7 bases between. CDR1 and CDR2 (germline): SGHKS, YYEKEE (reference sequence). CDR3 in amino acids: CASSLVGNYEQYF. The CDR3, as DNA: TGTGCCAGCAGCTTGGTGGGGAACTACGAGCAGTACTTC. Complete variable domain (other parts from reference TRBV5-5 and TRBJ2-7): DAGVTQSPTHLIKTRGQQVTLRCSPISGHKSVSWYQQVLGQGPQFIFQYYEKEERGRGNFPDRFSARQFPNYSSELNVNALLLGDSALYLCASSLVGNYEQYFGPGTRLTVT.

V and J are TRBV20-1 and TRBJ2-1; D unresolved. This CDR3 has 11 amino acids. Trimming removed 6 bases from V and 5 bases from J, with 8 bases in between. The germline V gene encodes CDR1 DFQATT and CDR2 SNEGSKA (reference sequence). DNA for the CDR3: TGCAGTGCCCTACCTGACAATGAGCAGTTCTTC. Its translation: CSALPDNEQFF.

The chain carries TRBV7-9 and TRBJ2-7; D is undetermined. CDR1 SEHNR and CDR2 FQNEAQ come from the germline V gene (reference sequence). The CDR3 extends over 13 amino acids. V was cut by 9 bases and J by 1 base, with 13 bases left in between. In DNA, the CDR3 is TGTGCCAGTGGGATGGCCCAATCCTACGAGCAGTACTTC. Translated: CASGMAQSYEQYF.

This clonotype appeared once. The chain joins TRBV18 to TRBJ1-2, with D tentatively TRBD1 (5 bases). CDR3 size: 14 residues. Trimming removed 3 bases from V and 4 bases from J, with 12 bases in between. Germline CDR1 and CDR2: KGHSH and LQKENI. CDR3 DNA: TGTGCCAGCTCACCGGAGACAGTCTTCTATGGCTACACCTTC. It specifies CASSPETVFYGYTF.

J is TRBJ2-5 and V is TRBV20-1; possible D gene TRBD1, 5 bases. V lost 0 bases, J lost 1 base, and 9 bases lay in between. CDR1 is DFQATT and CDR2 is SNEGSKA in the germline V gene (reference sequence). The CDR3 has 14 residues. CDR3 amino acids: CSAREGAVQETQYF. In nucleotides, the CDR3 is TGCAGTGCTAGAGAAGGGGCAGTCCAAGAGACCCAGTACTTC.

J is TRBJ2-1 and V is TRBV5-5; D may match TRBD1 or TRBD2 (5 bases each). V lost 1 base and J lost 6, with 14 bases in between. Germline lookup yields CDR1 SGHKS and CDR2 YYEKEE (reference sequence). The CDR3 consists of 15 residues. The CDR3 bases are TGTGCCAGCAGCTTGCGGGGCCCAGACACCAATGAGCAGTTCTTC. This codes for CASSLRGPDTNEQFF.

On this clonotype itself: A much larger clonotype is one base distant, so this may be a read error. The chain has TRBV11-2 and TRBJ2-7; D possibly matches TRBD1 or TRBD2 (5 bases each). Trimming shortened V by 4 bases and J by 6 bases, and 16 bases separated the two germline ends. This CDR3 has 14 residues. Germline values: CDR1 SGHAT, CDR2 FQNNGV. The CDR3 DNA is TGTGCCAGCAGCTCGGGGTCAGGGCTCGGCGAGCAGTACTTC. This gives the protein CASSSGSGLGEQYF.

Only a few counts were recorded for this clonotype. This chain uses TRBV29-1 with TRBJ2-1; D perhaps matches TRBD2 (6 bases). The CDR3 length is 14 residues. Looked up from germline, CDR1 is SQVTM and CDR2 is ANQGSEA. V lost 5 bases and J lost 2, with 13 bases in between. The CDR3 reads CSVQLAGPYNEQFF. The CDR3 region has the DNA TGCAGCGTTCAACTAGCTGGCCCCTACAATGAGCAGTTCTTC.

The rearrangement uses TRBV4-3 and TRBJ1-1, with 7 bases identical to TRBD1. The CDR3 contains 17 residues. Germline V gene data show CDR1 as LGHNA and CDR2 as YSLEER. V gave up 4 bases and J gave up 4 bases; unmatched junction bases: 15. For the CDR3, the DNA is TGCGCCAGCAGCCGAGCCGTCTTAGGAGGGGGCGGCACTGAAGCTTTCTTT. Translating it yields CASSRAVLGGGGTEAFF.

The V call is TRBV6-1, the J call TRBJ2-7; tentative D call: TRBD1 (5 bases). V was trimmed by 6 bases and J by 5 bases, leaving 8 bases between them. The germline V gene has CDR1 MNHNS and CDR2 SASEGT. The CDR3 has 11 residues. DNA for the CDR3: TGTGCCAGCAGAAACAGGAACGAGCAGTACTTC. Amino acid sequence: CASRNRNEQYF.

This clonotype was counted only a few times. V is TRBV27 and J is TRBJ1-6; D is possibly TRBD1 (6 bases). The V gene's germline CDR1 is MNHEY and CDR2 SMNVEV (reference sequence). V shed 5 bases and J shed 14 bases, with 19 bases lying between them. The CDR3 extends over 14 amino acids. The CDR3 here is CASSPEQGMTALHF. CDR3 nucleotide sequence: TGTGCCAGCAGTCCCGAACAGGGTATGACAGCCCTCCACTTT.

The J gene is TRBJ2-1, the V gene TRBV20-1; 7 nucleotides line up with TRBD1. CDR1 is DFQATT, CDR2 SNEGSKA, per germline (reference sequence). V was clipped by 1 base and J by 4 bases; unmatched bases: 4. This CDR3 has 14 amino acids. For the CDR3, the DNA is TGCAGTGCTAGAGGGGGACAGCTTTACAATGAGCAGTTCTTC. Its protein is CSARGGQLYNEQFF.

V usage is TRBV11-2 and J usage is TRBJ1-3; D call uncertain. The CDR3 length is 15 residues. V lost 5 bases, J lost 3 bases, and 14 bases lay in between. CDR1 is SGHAT, CDR2 FQNNGV, per germline. The CDR3 loop is CASSPRGGSGNTIYF. CDR3 coding DNA: TGTGCCAGCAGCCCACGAGGAGGGAGTGGAAACACCATATATTTT.

This chain connects TRBV11-2 to TRBJ2-6; D is uncertain. Germline-derived CDR1 and CDR2 are SGHAT and FQNNGV. CDR3 length: 15 residues. V lost 7 bases and J lost 0, with 10 bases in between. The chain's CDR3 is CASTSPVSGANVLTF. The DNA for the CDR3 is TGTGCCAGCACCAGCCCGGTCTCTGGGGCCAACGTCCTGACTTTC.

V is TRBV4-3 and J is TRBJ2-7, with unresolved D. The CDR3 loop spans 15 amino acids. The V gene's germline CDR1 is LGHNA and CDR2 YSLEER. Trimming shortened V by 0 bases and J by 2 bases, and 11 bases separated the two germline ends. CDR3 DNA: TGCGCCAGCAGCCAAGATCGAGGCACGCCCTACGAGCAGTACTTC. It specifies CASSQDRGTPYEQYF.

The chain carries TRBV4-3 and TRBJ2-2; D perhaps matches TRBD2 (5 bases). This CDR3 has 16 residues. V lost 1 base, J lost 5 bases, and 14 bases lay in between. CDR1 is LGHNA, CDR2 YSLEER, per germline. CDR3 sequence (DNA): TGCGCCAGCAGCCAAGGTCCCACGCGGGTGACCGGGGAGCTGTTTTTT. Its protein product is CASSQGPTRVTGELFF.

This clonotype was found a few times. V and J are TRBV7-6 and TRBJ2-2, with no clear D. Germline values: CDR1 SGHVS, CDR2 FNYEAQ. The CDR3 extends over 12 amino acids. V was clipped by 9 bases and J by 3 bases, with 8 bases between them. The CDR3 coding sequence is TGTGCCAGTCGGGCGGACACCGGGGAGCTGTTTTTT. Its translation is CASRADTGELFF.

J is TRBJ1-2 and V is TRBV7-9, with D unclear. This CDR3 region has 15 residues. Germline CDR1 is SEHNR and CDR2 is FQNEAQ (reference sequence). V was cut by 3 bases and J by 6 bases, with 17 bases left in between. The DNA for the CDR3 is TGTGCCAGCAGCTTGGTCGGTGGCGGGATAGATGGCTACACCTTC. Its protein is CASSLVGGGIDGYTF.

In its sample, this clonotype was seen many times. The CDR3 reads CASSSAGGSDTQYF. The DNA for the CDR3 is TGTGCCAGCAGCTCAGCGGGAGGTTCAGATACGCAGTATTTT. The V gene is TRBV7-6, the J gene TRBJ2-3, with 9 bases that match TRBD2. Losses at the gene ends were 4 bases for V and 4 bases for J; bases not matched to a gene: 3. CDR1 is SGHVS and CDR2 is FNYEAQ in the germline V gene. This CDR3 region has 14 residues.

This clonotype is deemed medium-sized. V and J are TRBV7-9 and TRBJ1-1; D call uncertain. CDR3 length: 16 residues. Deletions cut 4 bases from V and 3 bases from J, with 18 bases between. In germline, CDR1 is SEHNR, CDR2 FQNEAQ (reference sequence). CDR3 loop: CASSYRLLEGDTEAFF. The CDR3 DNA is TGTGCCAGCAGCTACCGATTGTTAGAGGGAGACACTGAAGCTTTCTTT.

This clonotype was counted between two and nine times. The rearrangement uses TRBV6-2 or TRBV6-3 and TRBJ1-5; D remains ambiguous. This CDR3 contains 13 residues. The germline V gene encodes CDR1 MNHEY and CDR2 SVGEGT. V lost 0 bases to trimming and J lost 5 bases, with 5 bases between them. As DNA, the CDR3 is TGTGCCAGCAGTTACTCGAGCTATCAGCCCCAGCATTTT. It encodes CASSYSSYQPQHF.

This clonotype showed up just a few times. The chain uses TRBV6-5 and TRBJ2-1; D is possibly TRBD2 (5 bases). The CDR3 has 14 residues. Looked up from germline, CDR1 is MNHEY and CDR2 is SVGAGI. Trimming cost V 0 bases and J 8 bases, with 11 bases left between them. The CDR3 region is CASSYSNLAHEQFF. CDR3 sequence (DNA): TGTGCCAGCAGTTACTCGAACCTAGCCCATGAGCAGTTCTTC.

The chain carries TRBV28 and TRBJ2-3; no clear D gene. V dropped 5 bases and J dropped 0 bases, with 9 bases sitting between them. Germline CDR1 MDHEN, CDR2 SYDVKM. The CDR3 is 14 amino acids. DNA of the CDR3: TGTGCCAGCAGTCCCGACGGAAGCACAGATACGCAGTATTTT. As protein: CASSPDGSTDTQYF.

This clonotype was found a few times. The gene calls are TRBV11-2 and TRBJ2-2; 12 positions agree with TRBD2. V trimming: 3 bases; J trimming: 2 bases; junction bases outside the gene matches: 10. The CDR3 extends over 19 amino acids. CDR1 is SGHAT and CDR2 is FQNNGV in the germline V gene. The chain's CDR3 is CASSFSPGLAGNNTGELFF. As DNA, the CDR3 is TGTGCCAGCAGCTTTTCCCCGGGACTAGCGGGCAATAACACCGGGGAGCTGTTTTTT.

The sample holds a few counts of this clonotype. The chain links TRBV20-1 to TRBJ1-6, with D possibly being TRBD1 (5 bases). The CDR3 is 15 residues long. Deletions cut 0 bases from V and 6 bases from J, with 12 bases between. Germline V gene data show CDR1 as DFQATT and CDR2 as SNEGSKA (reference sequence). CDR3 nucleotide sequence: TGCAGTGCTAGAGATAAAGGCCAGGGTAATTCACCCCTCCACTTT. It specifies CSARDKGQGNSPLHF.

With respect to this clonotype: This sequence may be a read error, since a much larger clone differs from it by one base. The CDR3 carries no conserved terminal phenylalanine or tryptophan, so it likely arises from a read error. V is TRBV11-2 and J is TRBJ2-2, with D uncertain. Germline CDR1 SGHAT, CDR2 FQNNGV. The CDR3 is 13 amino acids. The germline V and J ends were trimmed by 1 base and 6 bases, with 6 bases remaining between them. CDR3 bases: TGTGCCAGCAGCTTAGGATGGTCCGGGGAGCTGTTTTTA. Amino acids: CASSLGWSGELFL.

This chain connects TRBV19 to TRBJ2-7, with no clear D. The CDR3 runs 13 residues. Germline V lookup: CDR1 LNHDA, CDR2 SQIVND (reference sequence). The V and J ends lost 3 bases and 2 bases respectively, with 8 bases between them. This CDR3 reads CASSMGEAYEQYF. CDR3 DNA: TGTGCCAGTAGTATGGGCGAGGCCTACGAGCAGTACTTC.